One sample yielded the 5 T cell receptor beta chains listed below, sequenced in a study of human T cells and chemical hapten exposure. TCRdb reprocessed the RACE reads via MiXCR and lists one record per CDR3 protein. This sample has roughly 60,000 distinct CDR3 sequences, with 6.5% to 8.5% found just once. The time point here: pre-sensitization, week 0. Treatment given: therapeutic diphenylcyclopropenone sensitization with weekly scalp DPC. The specimen was whole blood, collected in connection with sensitization to the hapten diphenylcyclopropenone (DPC). These receptors came from a woman aged 25 to 39 with alopecia areata. Some clones in this sample may be carry-over from other donors' samples.

This clonotype was counted ten times or more. This rearrangement joins TRBV3-1 to TRBJ2-1, with D perhaps matching TRBD2 (6 bases). The CDR3 is 15 amino acids. Per germline, CDR1 LGHDT and CDR2 YNNKEL (reference sequence). V was clipped by 0 bases and J by 7 bases, with 13 bases between them. The CDR3 loop reads CASSQDFGEVNEQFF. The CDR3 DNA reads as TGTGCCAGCAGCCAAGACTTTGGGGAGGTGAATGAGCAGTTCTTC.

This clonotype was detected a few times. The chain couples TRBV15 to TRBJ2-1; the D gene could be TRBD1 or TRBD2 (6 bases each). The V gene's germline CDR1 is LNHNV and CDR2 YYDKDF (reference sequence). This CDR3 comprises 14 residues. V gave up 2 bases and J gave up 6 bases, with 11 bases separating them. CDR3 DNA: TGTGCCACCAGCAGATTCCGGGGGCCCAATGAGCAGTTCTTC. The encoded protein is CATSRFRGPNEQFF.

The V call is TRBV6-5, the J call TRBJ1-5; D is undetermined. This CDR3 has 16 amino acids. The ends were cut back, 5 bases at V and 2 bases at J, with 16 bases in the middle. Germline CDR1 MNHEY, CDR2 SVGAGI. CDR3 loop: CASSPDPLGGNQPQHF. CDR3 DNA sequence: TGTGCCAGCAGTCCTGACCCACTCGGCGGCAATCAGCCCCAGCATTTT.

The V gene is TRBV5-1, the J gene TRBJ1-2; 8 positions agree with TRBD1. The CDR3 is 13 amino acids. Germline CDR1 reads SGHRS; CDR2 reads YFSETQ. With V trimmed by 7 bases and J by 13 bases, 15 bases remained unmatched. As DNA, the CDR3 is TGCGCCAGCCGCGAGACAGGGGCGCAAGTAGCCACCTTC. Translating it yields CASRETGAQVATF.

The genes are TRBV28 and TRBJ1-1; D is undetermined. CDR3 length: 14 amino acids. Trimming pared 5 bases from V and 1 base from J, leaving 11 bases between. Germline loops: CDR1 MDHEN, CDR2 SYDVKM. The CDR3 loop is CASSKVGGNTEAFF. CDR3 in DNA: TGTGCCAGCAGTAAAGTAGGTGGGAACACTGAAGCTTTCTTT.